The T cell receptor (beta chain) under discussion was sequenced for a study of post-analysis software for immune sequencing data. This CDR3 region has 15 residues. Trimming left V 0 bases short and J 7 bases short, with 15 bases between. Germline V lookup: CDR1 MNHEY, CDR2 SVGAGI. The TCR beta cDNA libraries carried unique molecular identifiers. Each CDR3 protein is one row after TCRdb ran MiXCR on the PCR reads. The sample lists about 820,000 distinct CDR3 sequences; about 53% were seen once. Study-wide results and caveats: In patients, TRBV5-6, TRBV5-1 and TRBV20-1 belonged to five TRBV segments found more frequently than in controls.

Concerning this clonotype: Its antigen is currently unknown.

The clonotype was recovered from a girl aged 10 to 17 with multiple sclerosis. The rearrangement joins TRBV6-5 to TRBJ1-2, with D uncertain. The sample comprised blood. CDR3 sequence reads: CASSYSRQGVGGYTF. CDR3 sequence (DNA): TGTGCCAGCAGTTACTCGCGGCAAGGTGTAGGTGGCTACACCTTC.